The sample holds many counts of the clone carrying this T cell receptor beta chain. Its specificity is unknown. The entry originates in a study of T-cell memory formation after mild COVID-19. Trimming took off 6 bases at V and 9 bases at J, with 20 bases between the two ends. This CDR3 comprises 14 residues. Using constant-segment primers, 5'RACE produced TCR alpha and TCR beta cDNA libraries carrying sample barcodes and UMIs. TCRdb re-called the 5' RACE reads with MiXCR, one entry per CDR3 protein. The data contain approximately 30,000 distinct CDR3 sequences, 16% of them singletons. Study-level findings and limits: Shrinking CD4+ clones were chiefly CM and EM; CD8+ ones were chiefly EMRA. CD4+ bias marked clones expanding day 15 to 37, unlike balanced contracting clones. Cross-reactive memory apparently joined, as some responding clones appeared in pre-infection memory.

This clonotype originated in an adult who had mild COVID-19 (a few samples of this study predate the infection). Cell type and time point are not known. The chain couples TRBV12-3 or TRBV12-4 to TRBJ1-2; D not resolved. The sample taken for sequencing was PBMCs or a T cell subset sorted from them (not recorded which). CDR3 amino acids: CASSPGFLTMSYTF. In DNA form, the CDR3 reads TGTGCCAGCAGCCCCGGGTTCCTAACTATGAGCTACACCTTC.